The rows below give T cell receptor beta chains drawn from one sample of a study of blood T cell repertoires in COVID-19. Assay: immunoSEQ multiplex PCR; the TCRdb copy retains only in-frame clones and omits some. The profile shows a few hundred thousand clones, approximately 88% of them singletons. The sample consisted of peripheral blood. The receptors stem from a young woman with COVID-19, enrolled during active disease. Both conserved end residues are part of each CDR3. D genes are given only for firm matches. Some rows have no size entry. The others give once, few or many, or a class for an expanded clone.

-,TRBJ2-1,TRBV30,-,TGTGCCTGTTTGGCGGACTCAGGGCAGTTCTTC,CACLADSGQFF
few,TRBJ2-1,TRBV24-1,TRBD1,TGTGCCACCAGTGATGGACAGGGGTTGGGCAATGAGCAGTTCTTC,CATSDGQGLGNEQFF
-,TRBJ2-1,TRBV7-8,TRBD1,TGTGCCAGCAGCGCCCGGGACAGGGGGCCCTACAATGAGCAGTTCTTC,CASSARDRGPYNEQFF
-,TRBJ1-1,TRBV4-2,-,TGTGCCAGCGGTGCGGTACCGAACACTGAAGCTTTCTTT,CASGAVPNTEAFF
-,TRBJ2-5,TRBV6-5,-,TGTGCCAGCAGGTTGGCACCCCAAGAGACCCAGTACTTC,CASRLAPQETQYF
-,TRBJ1-2,TRBV5-1,-,TGCGCCAGCAGCCTATCCACAGCCTATGACTATGGCTACACCTTC,CASSLSTAYDYGYTF
-,TRBJ1-4,TRBV7-9,TRBD1,TGTGCCAGCAGTCCCTACCGACAGGGAGGAAAACTGTTTTTT,CASSPYRQGGKLFF
-,TRBJ2-2,TRBV29-1,TRBD1,TGCAGCGCCTTGGGACAGGGGTATGACACCGGGGAGCTGTTTTTT,CSALGQGYDTGELFF
-,TRBJ2-2,TRBV7-9,TRBD1,TGTGCCAGCAGCCCCGACCAGGGGGCTGGCGGGGAGCTGTTTTTT,CASSPDQGAGGELFF
-,TRBJ1-5,TRBV24-1,-,TGTGCCACCAGTGCCCAGGGGCTGGGCCCCCAGCATTTT,CATSAQGLGPQHF
-,TRBJ2-4,TRBV4-3,-,TGCGCCAGCAGCCAAGGTTTACGGGGGGCGGCCAAAAACATTCAGTACTTC,CASSQGLRGAAKNIQYF
-,TRBJ2-1,TRBV6-2/TRBV6-3,-,TGTGCCAGCAGTTACTCTTCGGGGGACGAGCAGTTCTTC,CASSYSSGDEQFF
-,TRBJ1-6,TRBV30,-,TGTGCCTGGAACGGTGGTGGTTATAATTCACCCCTCCACTTT,CAWNGGGYNSPLHF
-,TRBJ2-5,TRBV7-2,TRBD2,TGTGCCAGCCGTCGGGGGGGGCCTCAAGAGACCCAGTACTTC,CASRRGGPQETQYF
-,TRBJ1-3,TRBV11-3,-,TGTGCCAGCAGCTTAGGAGAGCATGCTGGAAACACCATATATTTT,CASSLGEHAGNTIYF
-,TRBJ2-3,TRBV3-1/TRBV3-2,TRBD2,TGTGCCAGCAGCCAACTCAGCGGGGGGTATACAGATACGCAGTATTTT,CASSQLSGGYTDTQYF
-,TRBJ2-1,TRBV4-3,TRBD2,TGCGCCAGCAGCCAAGATCGCCTGCGGGGGTGGATGAATGAGCAGTTCTTC,CASSQDRLRGWMNEQFF
-,TRBJ1-1,TRBV2,-,TGTGCCAGCAGGGACTTCACTGAAGCTTTCTTT,CASRDFTEAFF
-,TRBJ2-7,TRBV7-6,TRBD2,TGTGCCAGCAGCTTAGGCATCGGGGGGGCCCCCAACTTAGGGGAGCAGTACTTC,CASSLGIGGAPNLGEQYF
once,TRBJ2-2,TRBV11-2,-,TGTGCCAGCAGCTTACAGGGAAGGAGCACCGGGGAGCTGTTTTTT,CASSLQGRSTGELFF
-,TRBJ2-1,TRBV11-3,TRBD1,TGTGCCAGCAGCCTCCGGACAGGGACCTACAATGAGCAGTTCTTC,CASSLRTGTYNEQFF
-,TRBJ1-2,TRBV18,-,TGTGCCAGCTCCCCTATAAGTCCGCGGGGGCCCCTTGGATATGGCTACACCTTC,CASSPISPRGPLGYGYTF
-,TRBJ2-1,TRBV10-3,TRBD2,TGTGCCATCAGCTCGACTAGCGGGAATGAGCAGTTCTTC,CAISSTSGNEQFF
-,TRBJ2-5,TRBV27,TRBD2,TGTGCCAGCAGCCCGGGACTATGGGAGACCCAGTACTTC,CASSPGLWETQYF
-,TRBJ2-3,TRBV27,-,TGTGCCAGCAGTCAAATCTCCGGGATTCCTTTCACAGATACGCAGTATTTT,CASSQISGIPFTDTQYF
-,TRBJ2-1,TRBV10-3,TRBD1,TGTGCCATCAGTGAAGGGGACAGCAACAATGAGCAGTTCTTC,CAISEGDSNNEQFF